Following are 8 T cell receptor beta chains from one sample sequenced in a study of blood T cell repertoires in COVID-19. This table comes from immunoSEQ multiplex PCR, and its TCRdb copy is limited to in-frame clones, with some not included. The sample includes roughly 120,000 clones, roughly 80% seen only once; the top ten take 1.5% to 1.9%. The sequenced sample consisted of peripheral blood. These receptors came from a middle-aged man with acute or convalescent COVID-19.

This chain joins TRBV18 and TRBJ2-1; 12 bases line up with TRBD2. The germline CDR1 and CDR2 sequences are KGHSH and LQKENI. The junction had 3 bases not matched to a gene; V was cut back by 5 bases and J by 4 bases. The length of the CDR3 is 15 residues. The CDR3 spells CASSVLAGGYNEQFF. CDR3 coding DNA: TGTGCCAGCTCAGTACTAGCGGGGGGATACAATGAGCAGTTCTTC.

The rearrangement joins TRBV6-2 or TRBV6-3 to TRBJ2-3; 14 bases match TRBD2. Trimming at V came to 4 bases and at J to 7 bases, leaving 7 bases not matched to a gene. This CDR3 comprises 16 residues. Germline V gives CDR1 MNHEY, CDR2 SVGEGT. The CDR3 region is CASSLTSGGASNTQYF. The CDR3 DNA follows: TGTGCCAGCAGTTTGACTAGCGGGGGGGCCTCAAATACGCAGTATTTT.

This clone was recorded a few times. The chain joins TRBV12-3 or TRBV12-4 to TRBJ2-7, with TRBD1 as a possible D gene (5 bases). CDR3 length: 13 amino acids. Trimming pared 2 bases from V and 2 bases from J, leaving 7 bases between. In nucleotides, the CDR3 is TGTGCCAGCAGTTTAACAGGCCCCTACGAGCAGTACTTC. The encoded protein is CASSLTGPYEQYF.

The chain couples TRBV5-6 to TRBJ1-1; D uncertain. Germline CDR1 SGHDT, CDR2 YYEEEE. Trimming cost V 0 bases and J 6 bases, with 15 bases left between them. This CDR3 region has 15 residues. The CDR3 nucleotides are TGTGCCAGCAGCTTGGTAAGCCGGGTCGAGGCTGAAGCTTTCTTT. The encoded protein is CASSLVSRVEAEAFF.

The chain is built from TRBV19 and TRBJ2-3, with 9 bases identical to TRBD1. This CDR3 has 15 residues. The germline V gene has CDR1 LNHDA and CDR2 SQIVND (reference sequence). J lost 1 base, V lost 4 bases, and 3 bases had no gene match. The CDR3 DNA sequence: TGTGCCAGTAGTACAGGGACAGGGCGCACAGATACGCAGTATTTT. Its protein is CASSTGTGRTDTQYF.

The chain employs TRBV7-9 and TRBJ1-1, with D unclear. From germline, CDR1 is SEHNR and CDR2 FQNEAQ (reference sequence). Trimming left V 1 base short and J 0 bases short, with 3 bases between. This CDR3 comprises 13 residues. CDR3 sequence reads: CASSLVMNTEAFF. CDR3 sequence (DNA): TGTGCCAGCAGCTTAGTTATGAACACTGAAGCTTTCTTT.

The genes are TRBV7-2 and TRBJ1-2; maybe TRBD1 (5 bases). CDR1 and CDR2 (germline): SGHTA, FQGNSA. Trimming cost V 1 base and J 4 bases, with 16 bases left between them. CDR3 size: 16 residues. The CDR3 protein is CASSLVGGGSGYGYTF. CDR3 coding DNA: TGTGCCAGCAGCTTAGTTGGGGGGGGAAGTGGCTATGGCTACACCTTC.

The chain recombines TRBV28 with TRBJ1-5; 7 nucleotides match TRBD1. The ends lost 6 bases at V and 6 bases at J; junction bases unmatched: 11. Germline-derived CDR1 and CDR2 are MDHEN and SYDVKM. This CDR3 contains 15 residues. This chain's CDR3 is CASSFQGEGAQPQHF. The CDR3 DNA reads TGTGCCAGCAGCTTCCAGGGGGAAGGTGCTCAGCCCCAGCATTTT.